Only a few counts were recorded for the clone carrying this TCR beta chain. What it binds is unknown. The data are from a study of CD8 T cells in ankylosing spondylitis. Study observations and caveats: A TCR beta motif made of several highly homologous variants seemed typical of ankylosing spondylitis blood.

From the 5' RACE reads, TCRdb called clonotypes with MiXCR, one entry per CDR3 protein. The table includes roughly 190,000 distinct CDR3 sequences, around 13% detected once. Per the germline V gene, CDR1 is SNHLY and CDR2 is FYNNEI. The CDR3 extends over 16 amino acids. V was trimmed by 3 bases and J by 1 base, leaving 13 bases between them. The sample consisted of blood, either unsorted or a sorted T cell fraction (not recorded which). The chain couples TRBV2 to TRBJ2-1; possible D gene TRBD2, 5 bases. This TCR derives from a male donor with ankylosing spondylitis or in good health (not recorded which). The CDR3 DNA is TGTGCCAGCAGTGAGCGACTACCCTCATCCTACAATGAGCAGTTCTTC. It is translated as CASSERLPSSYNEQFF.